The clone carrying this T cell receptor (beta chain) was observed once. The antigen is unknown. The data belong to a study of T cells in localized non-small cell lung cancer. Notes on the study in general: Appearance in adjacent lung was seen for a median approximately 59 of the top 100 tumor clones. Higher blood T cell density tracked longer overall survival. Heterogeneity within the tumor remains possible, as just one region underwent sequencing.

CDR3 size: 17 residues. Clones were sequenced by immunoSEQ multiplex PCR, and TCRdb holds only the in-frame ones, with some missing. The repertoire holds 70,000 to 75,000 clones, with around 85% as singletons. The TCR comes from a female donor older than 55 with stage I lung adenocarcinoma. The source material was peripheral blood, sampled before any cancer treatment. The rearrangement links TRBV21-1 to TRBJ2-5; the DNA was not used to check the table's D call, TRBD1. TRBV21-1 is shown as a pseudogene. The CDR3 bases are TGTGCCAGCAGCAAAGCGCTTTCGGACAGGGGGCTTGAGACCCAGTACTTC. Residues: CASSKALSDRGLETQYF.